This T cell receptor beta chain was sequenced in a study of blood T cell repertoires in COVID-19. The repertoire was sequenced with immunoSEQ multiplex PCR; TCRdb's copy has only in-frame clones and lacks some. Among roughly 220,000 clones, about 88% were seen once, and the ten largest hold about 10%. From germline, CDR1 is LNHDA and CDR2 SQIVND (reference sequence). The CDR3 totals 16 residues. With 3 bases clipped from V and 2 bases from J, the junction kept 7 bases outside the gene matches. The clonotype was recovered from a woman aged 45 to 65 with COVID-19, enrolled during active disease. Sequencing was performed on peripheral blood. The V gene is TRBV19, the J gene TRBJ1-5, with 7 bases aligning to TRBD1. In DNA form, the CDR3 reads TGTGCCAGTAGTATCGAGGGGGCTGGAGGCAATCAGCCCCAGCATTTT. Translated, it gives CASSIEGAGGNQPQHF.